These 16 T cell receptor beta chains originate from one sample sequenced in a study of graft-versus-host responses after intestinal transplantation. Clones were sequenced by immunoSEQ multiplex PCR, and TCRdb holds only the in-frame ones, with some missing. The profile shows 15,000 to 20,000 clones, about 40% of them singletons. The source material was alloreactive CD4+ T cells from a mixed lymphocyte reaction culture, sampled before transplantation. Stated subset: CFSE-low proliferating T cells sorted from roughly 6-day pre-transplant mixed lymphocyte reaction (GvH or HvG direction). The receptors here all came from a human patient who was an organ donor for intestinal transplantation.

By share, this clone counts as medium-sized. The gene calls are TRBV7-2 and TRBJ2-2; D remains ambiguous. V lost 3 bases, J lost 5 bases, and 10 bases lay in between. This CDR3 comprises 14 residues. The germline gives CDR1 SGHTA, CDR2 FQGNSA. The CDR3 is CASSFQVGTGELFF. The DNA for the CDR3 is TGTGCCAGCAGCTTTCAGGTTGGGACCGGGGAGCTGTTTTTT. The whole variable domain, filled in from reference TRBV7-2 and TRBJ2-2, reads GAGVSQSPSNKVTEKGKDVELRCDPISGHTALYWYRQSLGQGLEFLIYFQGNSAPDKSGLPSDRFSAERTGGSVSTLTIQRTQQEDSAVYLCASSFQVGTGELFFGEGSRLTVL.

This chain links TRBV5-5 with TRBJ2-7, with D perhaps matching TRBD2 (6 bases). The V end lost 0 bases, the J end lost 6 bases, and 13 bases lay between the germline ends. CDR3 length: 14 residues. CDR1 and CDR2 from the germline V gene are SGHKS and YYEKEE (reference sequence). The CDR3 nucleotides read TGTGCCAGCAGCTTGGGTGGTAGCGGCCGCGAGCAGTACTTC. Amino acid sequence: CASSLGGSGREQYF. Full variable domain (rest looked up from reference TRBV5-5 and TRBJ2-7): DAGVTQSPTHLIKTRGQQVTLRCSPISGHKSVSWYQQVLGQGPQFIFQYYEKEERGRGNFPDRFSARQFPNYSSELNVNALLLGDSALYLCASSLGGSGREQYFGPGTRLTVT.

This clone was seen a few times. The chain couples TRBV6-1 to TRBJ2-1, with 7 bases lining up with TRBD1. The CDR3 contains 15 residues. Germline V gene data show CDR1 as MNHNS and CDR2 as SASEGT. J lost 2 bases, V lost 5 bases, and 6 bases had no gene match. The CDR3 loop is CASSQTGTAYNEQFF. DNA of the CDR3: TGTGCCAGCAGTCAAACCGGGACAGCCTACAATGAGCAGTTCTTC.

This clone was detected a few times. V usage is TRBV30 and J usage is TRBJ1-1, with D possibly TRBD1 on 6 matching bases. Per germline, CDR1 GTSNPN and CDR2 SVGIG (reference sequence). Trimming cost V 8 bases and J 2 bases, with 12 bases left between them. The CDR3 loop spans 12 amino acids. CDR3 coding DNA: TGTGCCGCAAAGACAGGTAACACTGAAGCTTTCTTT. This codes for CAAKTGNTEAFF.

This clone appeared a few times. This chain joins TRBV5-1 and TRBJ2-7; weak D call: TRBD1 (6 bases). CDR1 is SGHRS, CDR2 YFSETQ, per germline. There are 13 residues in the CDR3. Trimming removed 1 base from V and 3 bases from J, with 8 bases in between. DNA for the CDR3: TGCGCCAGCAGCTTGATCAGGGGCTACGAGCAGTACTTC. As protein: CASSLIRGYEQYF.

The V call is TRBV18, the J call TRBJ1-1; D ambiguous. CDR3 length: 14 amino acids. The V gene lost 0 bases and the J gene lost 5 bases, with 10 bases spanning the gap. From germline, CDR1 is KGHSH and CDR2 LQKENI. CDR3 coding DNA: TGTGCCAGCTCACCACCGACACGGGTAACTGAAGCTTTCTTT. Translating it yields CASSPPTRVTEAFF.

The V gene is TRBV28, the J gene TRBJ2-3; no firm D call. CDR3 length: 15 amino acids. V was shortened by 5 bases and J by 0 bases, with 12 bases between the two germline ends. CDR1 MDHEN and CDR2 SYDVKM come from the germline V gene. The CDR3 sequence is CASSDPPGSTDTQYF. The CDR3 DNA reads as TGTGCCAGCAGTGACCCCCCGGGTAGCACAGATACGCAGTATTTT.

The chain links TRBV27 to TRBJ2-3; TRBD2 is a possible D gene (5 bases). This CDR3 is built from 18 residues. Germline V CDR1 and CDR2: MNHEY, SMNVEV (reference sequence). Trimming took off 4 bases at V and 4 bases at J, with 24 bases between the two ends. The CDR3 DNA follows: TGTGCCAGCAGTTATTGGAAATTTGGCGGGCTCCGATCAGATACGCAGTATTTT. Protein: CASSYWKFGGLRSDTQYF.

This clone is medium-sized within its sample. The V call is TRBV7-8, the J call TRBJ2-7; D is unresolved. The germline CDR1 and CDR2 sequences are SGHVS and FQNEAQ. CDR3 length: 13 amino acids. V was cut by 1 base and J by 4 bases, with 8 bases left in between. Here the CDR3 reads CASSLVLGYEQYF. The CDR3 nucleotides read TGTGCCAGCAGCTTAGTCTTGGGTTACGAGCAGTACTTC.

This clone showed up just a few times. The CDR3 spells CASSAQRGITDTQYF. The CDR3 DNA reads TGTGCCAGCAGCGCCCAAAGGGGGATCACAGATACGCAGTATTTT. This rearrangement joins TRBV7-3 to TRBJ2-3; perhaps TRBD1 as D (6 bases). This CDR3 contains 15 residues. Germline CDR1 SGHTA, CDR2 FQGTGA. V was cut by 5 bases and J by 2 bases, with 14 bases left in between. The full variable domain, with the rest looked up from reference TRBV7-3 and TRBJ2-3, is GAGVSQTPSNKVTEKGKYVELRCDPISGHTALYWYRQSLGQGPEFLIYFQGTGAADDSGLPNDRFFAVRPEGSVSTLKIQRTERGDSAVYLCASSAQRGITDTQYFGPGTRLTVL.

The gene calls are TRBV7-8 and TRBJ1-2; D gene ambiguous. This CDR3 has 16 amino acids. Germline assignment: CDR1 SGHVS and CDR2 FQNEAQ. V lost 2 bases and J 3 bases, leaving 16 bases between the germline ends. The CDR3: CASSLNLGQNYYGYTF. CDR3 DNA sequence: TGTGCCAGCAGCTTAAATCTGGGCCAAAACTACTATGGCTACACCTTC.

By frequency in the sample, this clone is medium-sized. The chain carries TRBV29-1 and TRBJ2-1; D may match TRBD1 or TRBD2 (6 bases each). The CDR3 length is 14 residues. The germline CDR1 and CDR2 sequences are SQVTM and ANQGSEA. V was clipped by 5 bases and J by 4 bases, with 15 bases between them. For the CDR3, the DNA is TGCAGCGTTCCCTGGAGGGGGGATTACAATGAGCAGTTCTTC. Amino acids: CSVPWRGDYNEQFF.

The CDR3 loop is CASSPGGFSGTSNEQFF. The DNA for the CDR3 is TGTGCCAGCAGCCCCGGTGGGTTTAGCGGGACCTCCAATGAGCAGTTCTTC. The chain recombines TRBV11-2 with TRBJ2-1; TRBD2 aligns across 8 bases. CDR1 is SGHAT, CDR2 FQNNGV, per germline. The CDR3 runs to 17 residues. V was pared by 5 bases and J by 6 bases, with 15 bases of the junction left unmatched.

This clone was picked up a small number of times. Here the CDR3 DNA reads TGTGCCAGCAGCTTATCGGGACAGGGCTATGGCTACACCTTC. The encoded protein is CASSLSGQGYGYTF. The chain employs TRBV7-2 and TRBJ1-2, with 9 bases fitting TRBD1. From germline, CDR1 is SGHTA and CDR2 FQGNSA. The V gene end was trimmed by 2 bases and the J gene end by 4 bases; junction bases not matched to a gene: 2. The CDR3 sequence is 14 residues long.

The chain couples TRBV7-2 to TRBJ2-1, with a tentative D call TRBD1 (5 bases). The CDR3 sequence is 14 residues long. V dropped 4 bases and J dropped 7 bases, with 14 bases sitting between them. Germline lookup yields CDR1 SGHTA and CDR2 FQGNSA. CDR3 bases: TGTGCCAGCAGCTACTTTACAGGTGGGAATGAGCAGTTCTTC. This sequence encodes CASSYFTGGNEQFF. Filled out from reference TRBV7-2 and TRBJ2-1, the complete variable domain reads GAGVSQSPSNKVTEKGKDVELRCDPISGHTALYWYRQSLGQGLEFLIYFQGNSAPDKSGLPSDRFSAERTGGSVSTLTIQRTQQEDSAVYLCASSYFTGGNEQFFGPGTRLTVL.

The chain joins TRBV7-2 to TRBJ2-5; TRBD1 aligns across 7 bases. The germline V gene encodes CDR1 SGHTA and CDR2 FQGNSA. The CDR3 is made up of 14 amino acids. Unmatched junction bases numbered 7, after V lost 2 bases and J lost 7 bases. The CDR3 loop is CASSLRQGVWTQYF. CDR3 bases: TGTGCCAGCAGCTTAAGGCAGGGGGTGTGGACCCAGTACTTC.